This T cell receptor beta chain was profiled in a study of blood T cell repertoires in COVID-19 (dated by TCRdb to between 2020 and 2021). For context, the study as a whole: Samples from collaborators originated in the United States, Italy and Spain and spanned both the acute and convalescent phases of COVID-19. The prospective study material was composed of cDNA or gDNA derived from T cells, B-cell-depleted T cells, or PBMCs. The dataset comprised deeply sampled blood TCRbeta repertoires from subjects exposed to, actively infected with, or recovered from COVID-19. A freely available public database, intended as a resource for researchers studying the immune response to SARS-CoV-2, is where the repertoires were released. The samples were drawn from two sources: the first 160 participants of the ongoing ImmuneRACE study, and 1,000 to 1,500 subjects contributed by 6 global collaborators. Nearly every sample came with metadata listing a de-identified subject ID, COVID-19 status, age in years and sex. HLA class I and class II types, where available, came from metadata supplied by the sample provider rather than from assay-based typing.

Per the germline V gene (reference sequence), GTSNPN is the CDR1 and SVGIG is the CDR2. From V the trimming removes 4 bases and from J it removes 6 bases, while the gene matches leave 10 bases of the junction unaccounted for. From the cysteine up to the phenylalanine, the CDR3 has a length of 14 residues. The entry retains the CDR3 DNA only, 42 bases that are in frame from base 1. The collaborating institutions used their own protocols to collect whole blood in K2EDTA tubes. For TCRbeta analysis, collaborators shipped samples in one of three forms: frozen whole blood, isolated PBMCs, or DNA extracted from either of those sample types. TCRbeta CDR3 regions were amplified from genomic DNA using the immunoSEQ Assay, a bias-controlled multiplex PCR. As for how the authors treated the data: The number of nucleated cells in each sample was estimated from the amplification of reference gene primers within the assay. Sequence reads were collapsed and filtered to measure the absolute abundance of every unique TCRbeta CDR3 rearrangement. For each sample, productive Simpson clonality was calculated by taking the square root of Simpson's diversity index across productive rearrangements. TCRdb mirrors the immuneACCESS table, restricted to in-frame sequences. Some clones are absent from its copies; in checked studies, under half trace to an unresolved V gene, and the reason for the others is unknown. The DNA gave D and trimming, while V, J and clone size come from that table. The table for this sample lists 200,000 to 250,000 clones; roughly 88% of them were counted only once. The biggest ten clones account for around 1.6% of the sample.

The paper as a whole reports these results and caveats: Clinical and demographic metadata were provided uncurated, with the amount varying by source and participant.

As concerns this clone: The clone's antigen remains unknown. No much larger clone is present one base from it, and per-base qualities are unavailable.

Sequencing was carried out using peripheral blood. The chain is encoded by TRBV30 joined to TRBJ1-1; 8 bases in the junction line up with TRBD1. The clonotype comes from a man between 18 and 29 years old with active or convalescent COVID-19. At the DNA level, the sequence is TGTGCCTGGAACCGAGGACAGGGCCAAGCTGAAGCTTTCTTT. This sequence encodes CAWNRGQGQAEAFF.